This T cell receptor (beta chain) stems from a study of T cell responses to AZD1222 COVID-19 vaccine. Notes on this clone: Antigen specificity is unknown.

Clones were read by immunoSEQ multiplex PCR, and TCRdb kept only the in-frame ones, dropping some. Of approximately 110,000 clones listed, 89% are singletons. CDR1 and CDR2 (germline): SGHDT, YYEEEE. The CDR3 is 18 residues long. V was clipped by 3 bases and J by 5 bases; unmatched bases: 11. Overall study results and limits: Repertoires were collected only later (after the peak T cell response had occurred). White British ancestry dominated among donors, who included more females, and clonal diversity was possibly underestimated. Following two doses of AZD1222, Spike-specific TCR breadth and depth rose.

The chain couples TRBV5-6 to TRBJ2-1; 13 nucleotides line up with TRBD2. Sequencing was performed on peripheral blood, taken on day 0 of AZD1222 vaccination. The TCR originated in an adult in good health. CDR3 protein: CASSWGLAGKRANNEQFF. The CDR3 DNA is TGTGCCAGCAGCTGGGGACTAGCGGGGAAAAGGGCGAACAATGAGCAGTTCTTC.